The next 16 T cell receptor beta chains were all read from a single sample in a study of lymphopenia after photon versus proton radiotherapy. This table comes from immunoSEQ multiplex PCR, and its TCRdb copy is limited to in-frame clones, with some not included. The sample holds 53,000 or so clones; 65% to 85% are singletons and the top ten take less than 35%. This specimen consisted of peripheral blood, obtained from a patient treated with photon-based radiotherapy. These receptors were obtained from a man aged 50-59 years with gastric cancer.

The rearrangement uses TRBV18 and TRBJ1-2; D remains unclear. CDR3 length: 13 amino acids. V gave up 6 bases and J gave up 6 bases, with 14 bases separating them. Germline V CDR1 and CDR2: KGHSH, LQKENI. Here the CDR3 reads CASSQDYVDGYTF. CDR3 nucleotides: TGTGCCAGCTCCCAGGACTACGTCGATGGCTACACCTTC.

CDR3 nucleotide sequence: TGTGCCAGCACCTCGATATGGGACCCGTACAATGAGCAGTTCTTC. It encodes CASTSIWDPYNEQFF. The J gene is TRBJ2-1, the V gene TRBV28, with D possibly being TRBD1 or TRBD2 (5 bases each). CDR1 is MDHEN, CDR2 SYDVKM, per germline. The CDR3 length is 15 residues. V lost 7 bases to trimming and J lost 4 bases, with 17 bases between them.

The chain carries TRBV6-5 and TRBJ2-2; D is unresolved. Germline lookup yields CDR1 MNHEY and CDR2 SVGAGI. The CDR3 is 14 amino acids. CDR3 residues: CASLRRQGTGELFF. The CDR3, as DNA: TGTGCGAGTCTGCGGCGGCAAGGCACCGGGGAGCTGTTTTTT.

The rearrangement joins TRBV29-1 to TRBJ2-1, with TRBD2 identical over 9 bases. This CDR3 contains 14 residues. V gave up 6 bases and J gave up 8 bases; unmatched junction bases: 11. Germline V lookup: CDR1 SQVTM, CDR2 ANQGSEA. The chain's CDR3 is CSVCRTSESDEQFF. As DNA, the CDR3 is TGCAGCGTCTGTCGGACTAGCGAAAGCGATGAGCAGTTCTTC.

The chain carries TRBV28 and TRBJ2-5, with TRBD2 identical over 16 bases. The V and J ends lost 5 bases and 2 bases, in that order; junction bases with no gene match: 8. Germline V gene lookup returns CDR1 MDHEN and CDR2 SYDVKM. CDR3 size: 18 residues. The CDR3 here is CASSPGTSGRGGQETQYF. CDR3 DNA: TGTGCCAGCAGTCCCGGGACTAGCGGGAGGGGAGGACAAGAGACCCAGTACTTC.

This chain connects TRBV2 to TRBJ2-3, with D hard to call. This CDR3 is 15 amino acids long. The V gene's germline CDR1 is SNHLY and CDR2 FYNNEI. V was cut by 6 bases and J by 1 base, with 14 bases left in between. The CDR3 coding sequence is TGTGCCAGCAGCGGAATTAGTAGGGGCACAGATACGCAGTATTTT. This encodes CASSGISRGTDTQYF.

The chain joins TRBV27 to TRBJ2-7, with D possibly called TRBD1 or TRBD2 (6 bases each). Deletions cut 1 base from V and 5 bases from J, with 12 bases between. The CDR3 sequence is 14 residues long. CDR1 is MNHEY, CDR2 SMNVEV, per germline (reference sequence). The CDR3: CASSLYREADEQYF. For the CDR3, the DNA is TGTGCCAGCAGTTTATACAGGGAGGCCGACGAGCAGTACTTC.

The rearrangement joins TRBV19 to TRBJ2-1, with 8 bases fitting TRBD2. The CDR3 length is 15 residues. V shed 3 bases and J 8 bases; nucleotides not matched to a gene: 9. CDR1 and CDR2 (germline): LNHDA, SQIVND (reference sequence). The chain's CDR3 is CASSIFGRGGYEQFF. The CDR3 nucleotides are TGTGCCAGTAGTATCTTCGGGAGGGGTGGCTATGAGCAGTTCTTC.

The chain employs TRBV19 and TRBJ1-5, with TRBD1 identical over 7 bases. The germline CDR1 and CDR2 sequences are LNHDA and SQIVND (reference sequence). The CDR3 sequence is 16 residues long. Trimming took 3 bases from V and 6 from J; bases not matched to a gene: 11. As DNA, the CDR3 is TGTGCCAGTAGTATCCCCAGGACAGGAGGGATTCAGCCCCAGCATTTT. Its protein product is CASSIPRTGGIQPQHF.

The rearrangement links TRBV28 to TRBJ2-3, with 7 bases lining up with TRBD1. Germline V lookup: CDR1 MDHEN, CDR2 SYDVKM. V lost 5 bases and J lost 3; bases outside the gene matches: 5. This CDR3 has 14 amino acids. The chain's CDR3 is CASSAGQVTDTQYF. In DNA, the CDR3 is TGTGCCAGCAGTGCCGGACAGGTGACAGATACGCAGTATTTT.

The V gene is TRBV7-2, the J gene TRBJ2-1, with D hard to call. Trimming took 5 bases from V and 0 from J, leaving 8 bases between them. The CDR3 is 14 amino acids. Per the germline V gene, CDR1 is SGHTA and CDR2 is FQGNSA. The CDR3 bases are TGTGCCAGCAGCGGTGTCGGCTCCTACAATGAGCAGTTCTTC. Translated, it gives CASSGVGSYNEQFF. Full variable domain (rest looked up from reference TRBV7-2 and TRBJ2-1): GAGVSQSPSNKVTEKGKDVELRCDPISGHTALYWYRQSLGQGLEFLIYFQGNSAPDKSGLPSDRFSAERTGGSVSTLTIQRTQQEDSAVYLCASSGVGSYNEQFFGPGTRLTVL.

The genes are TRBV18 and TRBJ2-1; 10 nucleotides line up with TRBD2. The CDR3 totals 16 residues. In germline, CDR1 is KGHSH, CDR2 LQKENI. V was pared by 4 bases and J by 3 bases, with 6 bases of the junction left unmatched. CDR3 in DNA: TGTGCCAGCTCACGCCTAACTAGCGGGGACTACAATGAGCAGTTCTTC. Protein: CASSRLTSGDYNEQFF.

This chain joins TRBV13 and TRBJ1-1; D is perhaps TRBD1 (5 bases). Trimming removed 4 bases from V and 11 bases from J, with 20 bases in between. The CDR3 consists of 14 residues. CDR1 is PRHDT and CDR2 is FYEKMQ in the germline V gene (reference sequence). CDR3: CASSSPGGGSTAFF. In nucleotides, the CDR3 is TGTGCCAGCAGCTCCCCCGGGGGGGGGAGTACGGCTTTCTTT.

With respect to this clone: Other DNA sequences within the sample encode an identical CDR3. The chain joins TRBV4-1 to TRBJ2-7, with D perhaps TRBD2 (6 bases). The germline V gene has CDR1 MGHRA and CDR2 YSYEKL. The CDR3 has 14 residues. V was shortened by 2 bases and J by 1 base, with 9 bases between the two germline ends. The CDR3, as DNA: TGCGCCAGCAGCCAAATCGCGGGATCCTACGAGCAGTACTTC. Amino acid sequence: CASSQIAGSYEQYF.

The V and J genes are TRBV14 and TRBJ2-1; the match to TRBD2 covers 8 bases. The CDR3 totals 17 residues. Germline V gene sequence: CDR1 SGHDN, CDR2 FVKESK. The trim removed 3 bases at V and 5 bases at J, leaving 12 bases unmatched. DNA for the CDR3: TGTGCCAGCAGCCAGCTCCAAGGACTAGCAGTCCACAATGAGCAGTTCTTC. This codes for CASSQLQGLAVHNEQFF.

This clone has a single count. V usage is TRBV7-3 and J usage is TRBJ2-1; 8 bases line up with TRBD2. Trimming took 4 bases from V and 2 from J; bases not matched to a gene: 1. The CDR3 consists of 14 residues. Germline values: CDR1 SGHTA, CDR2 FQGTGA. CDR3 DNA sequence: TGTGCCAGCAGCTCCGGGGGGGCCTACAATGAGCAGTTCTTC. Translating gives CASSSGGAYNEQFF.